Listed below are T cell receptor beta chains from one sample, sequenced in a study of a mutant IDH1 vaccine in newly diagnosed glioma. No antigen is known for these receptors. Data came from immunoSEQ multiplex PCR; TCRdb stores just in-frame clones and leaves some out. The sample shows about 48,000 clones, roughly 80% of them seen only once. The specimen was PBMCs, collected from a glioma patient whose treatment included an IDH1 peptide vaccine. The receptors here all came from a man in his forties with glioma. The CDR3 runs from the conserved cysteine through the conserved F or W. Each record gives: V gene, D gene, CDR3 length, J gene, clone size, CDR3 DNA, CDR3 protein. The D gene is left open where the match is weak. The listing skips clone size in some rows; elsewhere it reads once, few, many or a size class.

>TRBV6-5|NA|16|TRBJ1-2|NA
TGTGCCAGCAGTTACGGGGTTAGGACAGTTCTCTATGGCTACACCTTC
CASSYGVRTVLYGYTF
>TRBV7-9|NA|12|TRBJ1-2|NA
TGTGCCAGCAGCGACTCCGGATCCGGCTACACCTTC
CASSDSGSGYTF
>TRBV11-1|NA|14|TRBJ2-1|NA
TGTGCCAGCAACGAAGGCAAAACCTACAATGAGCAGTTCTTC
CASNEGKTYNEQFF
>TRBV11-2|TRBD1|15|TRBJ1-6|once
TGTGCCAGCAGCTATGGGGACAGGAGAAATTCACCCCTCCACTTT
CASSYGDRRNSPLHF
>TRBV4-1|NA|16|TRBJ1-1|few
TGCGCCAGCAGCCAAGATTGGGGAGGAACGAACACTGAAGCTTTCTTT
CASSQDWGGTNTEAFF
>TRBV9|NA|16|TRBJ2-2|NA
TGTGCCAGCAGCGTGTCCGGGACTTCCTACACCGGGGAGCTGTTTTTT
CASSVSGTSYTGELFF
>TRBV7-9|NA|13|TRBJ1-5|NA
TGTGCCAGCAGCTCCCAGGGAGATCAGCCCCAGCATTTT
CASSSQGDQPQHF
>TRBV7-9|TRBD1|16|TRBJ1-3|NA
TGTGCCAGCAGCATAATCAGGGGGGCCGGGGGAAACACCATATATTTT
CASSIIRGAGGNTIYF
>TRBV7-2|NA|14|TRBJ1-3|NA
TGTGCCAGCAGCCGTGGGACCGCTGGAAACACCATATATTTT
CASSRGTAGNTIYF
>TRBV30|TRBD1|12|TRBJ1-2|NA
TGTGCCTGGGGGACAGGAGAGCATGGCTACACCTTC
CAWGTGEHGYTF
>TRBV30|NA|11|TRBJ1-1|few
TGTGCCTGGAACAGGGACACTGAAGCTTTCTTT
CAWNRDTEAFF
>TRBV19|NA|16|TRBJ1-6|NA
TGTGCCAGCAGGGAAAACAACAGGGTCCGTGGCTCACCCCTCCACTTT
CASRENNRVRGSPLHF
>TRBV30|NA|17|TRBJ2-7|NA
TGTGCCTGGAGCCGGGGAGTTTACAGGGGGGGCTCCTACGAGCAGTACTTC
CAWSRGVYRGGSYEQYF
>TRBV7-9|TRBD2|17|TRBJ2-5|NA
TGTGCCAGCAGCTCCAGGTGGGGGACTAGCGGACAAGAGACCCAGTACTTC
CASSSRWGTSGQETQYF
>TRBV19|NA|15|TRBJ1-1|few
TGTGCCAGTAGTATGGCCCCGGGACCTAACACTGAAGCTTTCTTT
CASSMAPGPNTEAFF
>TRBV5-6|NA|13|TRBJ1-2|NA
TGTGCCAGCAGCTCCGGACAGAACTATGGCTACACCTTC
CASSSGQNYGYTF
>TRBV7-9|TRBD2|13|TRBJ2-7|NA
TGTGCCAGCAGTCCTAGCGGGGGGTACGGGCAGTACTTC
CASSPSGGYGQYF
>TRBV4-1|TRBD2|16|TRBJ2-2|once
TGCGCCAGCAGCCACGAACTAGCGGGGGCGACCGGGGAGCTGTTTTTT
CASSHELAGATGELFF
>TRBV20-1|TRBD2|11|TRBJ2-3|once
TGCAGTGCTCCGGGGGGGACCGCGCAGTATTTT
CSAPGGTAQYF
>TRBV4-1|NA|22|TRBJ2-7|NA
TGCGCCAGCAGCCGAGTTATTACAATTAGTTCCGGGAGATCAACTAGGTCCTACGAGCAGTACTTC
CASSRVITISSGRSTRSYEQYF
>TRBV5-1|TRBD1|13|TRBJ1-2|NA
TGCGCCAGCAGCCAGGAGGACAGGGTTGGCTACACCTTC
CASSQEDRVGYTF
>TRBV2|NA|11|TRBJ1-3|NA
TGTGCCAGCAAAGTCCTTGAGACCATATATTTT
CASKVLETIYF
>TRBV7-8|NA|17|TRBJ1-5|few
TGTGCCAGCAGCGCGATGATGGGCCCAAATAGCAATCAGCCCCAGCATTTT
CASSAMMGPNSNQPQHF
>TRBV7-9|TRBD1|13|TRBJ1-2|NA
TGTGCCAGCAGCTTTTCGACAGGGGGGGGTGACACCTTC
CASSFSTGGGDTF
>TRBV20-1|NA|11|TRBJ2-1|NA
TGCAGTGCCCGGGTGCTTAATGAGCAGTTCTTC
CSARVLNEQFF
>TRBV5-1|NA|16|TRBJ1-2|NA
TGCGCCAGCAGAAGGGCGGACAGTGCCTCTAACTATGGCTACACCTTC
CASRRADSASNYGYTF
>TRBV5-1|NA|16|TRBJ2-5|NA
TGCGCCAGCAGCTTGGTAGCAGGGGAAGGTCGAGAGACCCAGTACTTC
CASSLVAGEGRETQYF
>TRBV9|TRBD1|15|TRBJ1-6|NA
TGTGCCAGCAGCGTTGGCGGACAGGGGAATTCACCCCTCCACTTT
CASSVGGQGNSPLHF
>TRBV10-1|TRBD1|14|TRBJ1-5|NA
TGCGCCAGCAAGACAGGGCAAGGCAATCAGCCCCAGCATTTT
CASKTGQGNQPQHF
>TRBV7-9|NA|14|TRBJ2-1|NA
TGTGCCAGCAGCTTTGGCCAGCCCTACAATGAGCAGTTCTTC
CASSFGQPYNEQFF
>TRBV5-1|NA|16|TRBJ1-2|NA
TGCGCCAGCAGCCCGTACGGTCGCATCCTTAACTATGGCTACACCTTC
CASSPYGRILNYGYTF
>TRBV5-1|TRBD1|16|TRBJ2-3|NA
TGCGCCAGCAGCTCTCAACCGGGACAGAACACAGATACGCAGTATTTT
CASSSQPGQNTDTQYF
>TRBV5-1|TRBD1|16|TRBJ1-2|once
TGCGCCAGCAGCGTCGGGACAGGGGGAATAAACTATGGCTACACCTTC
CASSVGTGGINYGYTF
>TRBV30|TRBD1|16|TRBJ1-6|NA
TGTGCCTGGAGCCCGACAACAGGGGGAGCCCAGAGACCCCTCCACTTT
CAWSPTTGGAQRPLHF
>TRBV30|TRBD2|13|TRBJ2-7|NA
TGTGCCTGGAGTGTAGGGCTAGCGGGCGAGCAGTACTTC
CAWSVGLAGEQYF
>TRBV19|NA|15|TRBJ1-1|NA
TGTGCCAGTAGGGGAGGAGCCTCTTTGAACACTGAAGCTTTCTTT
CASRGGASLNTEAFF
>TRBV6-5|NA|15|TRBJ1-2|once
TGTGCCAGCAGGAAGGTGTCAGGACTTAAGAAAGGCTACACCTTC
CASRKVSGLKKGYTF
>TRBV7-2|NA|13|TRBJ1-5|NA
TGTGCCAGCAGCTTAGGAGCCGCGGGGCCCCAGCATTTT
CASSLGAAGPQHF
>TRBV2|TRBD1|14|TRBJ1-3|NA
TGTGCCAGCAGTGAGACAGGGGGACGAAACACCATATATTTT
CASSETGGRNTIYF
>TRBV5-3|TRBD1|15|TRBJ1-3|NA
TGTGCCAGAAGCTTTGGGACAGGGCCTGGAAACACCATATATTTT
CARSFGTGPGNTIYF
>TRBV15|TRBD1|14|TRBJ1-4|few
TGTGCCACCAGCGGGGGACAGCCTAATGAAAAACTGTTTTTT
CATSGGQPNEKLFF
>TRBV9|NA|14|TRBJ1-6|once
TGTGCCAGCAGCGTAGATCAGGGTAACACACCCCTCCACTTT
CASSVDQGNTPLHF
>TRBV5-6|NA|15|TRBJ1-1|NA
TGTGCCAGCAGCTTGACGGACACCATGAACACTGAAGCTTTCTTT
CASSLTDTMNTEAFF
>TRBV5-6|TRBD1|19|TRBJ2-7|NA
TGTGCCAGCAGCTTGATGAAGAGGACAGGGGGTCCCCGCTCCTACGAGCAGTACTTC
CASSLMKRTGGPRSYEQYF
>TRBV5-4|TRBD1|15|TRBJ1-6|NA
TGTGCCAGCAGCTTCCTGACAGGGAAGAATTCACCCCTCCACTTT
CASSFLTGKNSPLHF
>TRBV2|NA|14|TRBJ1-1|NA
TGTGCCAGCACCCAAGGGACTGGAGGGACTGAAGCTTTCTTT
CASTQGTGGTEAFF
>TRBV4-1|TRBD1|16|TRBJ1-2|NA
TGCGCCAGCAGCCGTACCGGGACAGGGCTTACCTATGGCTACACCTTC
CASSRTGTGLTYGYTF
>TRBV5-1|NA|16|TRBJ1-1|NA
TGCGCCAGCAGCTTCACAGGGATGGTCTCGGACACTGAAGCTTTCTTT
CASSFTGMVSDTEAFF
>TRBV30|NA|14|TRBJ1-5|few
TGTGCCTGGAGTGTCGTCGGGAATAGGCAGCCCCAGCATTTT
CAWSVVGNRQPQHF
>TRBV5-1|NA|12|TRBJ1-2|once
TGCGCCAGCAGCCCCGACAGCTATGGCTACACCTTC
CASSPDSYGYTF
>TRBV7-7|TRBD1|15|TRBJ2-5|NA
TGTGCTAGCAGCGAGACAGGGGGGTTCGGAGAGACCCAGTACTTC
CASSETGGFGETQYF
>TRBV5-4|TRBD1|16|TRBJ2-5|NA
TGTGCCAGCAGCTTGAGACTGACAGGGGATCGAGAGACCCAGTACTTC
CASSLRLTGDRETQYF
>TRBV6-5|NA|14|TRBJ1-3|NA
TGTGCCAGCAGTTACGCTGGATTTGGAAACACCATATATTTT
CASSYAGFGNTIYF
>TRBV6-5|NA|15|TRBJ1-5|NA
TGTGCCAGCAGTTACGTGGCAGGGAGCAATCAGCCCCAGCATTTT
CASSYVAGSNQPQHF
>TRBV30|NA|13|TRBJ1-6|NA
TGTGCCTGGAGTTCTCGTGGGGATTCACCCCTCCACTTT
CAWSSRGDSPLHF
>TRBV9|NA|14|TRBJ2-7|NA
TGTGCCAGCAGCGCGACGGGGTCAACCTACGAGCAGTACTTC
CASSATGSTYEQYF
>TRBV7-9|NA|13|TRBJ2-3|NA
TGTGCCAGCAAGATGTCCGGCACAGATACGCAGTATTTT
CASKMSGTDTQYF
>TRBV7-8|NA|13|TRBJ1-1|NA
TGTGCCAGCAGCCGGAACATGAACACTGAAGCTTTCTTT
CASSRNMNTEAFF
>TRBV6-1|TRBD1|13|TRBJ1-2|few
TGTGCCAGCAGTGTCTCCAGGGGGAGTGGCTACACCTTC
CASSVSRGSGYTF